The entry below gives a single TCR beta chain sequence along with its context. The data stem from a study of monozygotic twins with inflammatory bowel disease. TCRdb reprocessed the 5' RACE reads; each CDR3 protein has one entry and no DNA is given. The specimen's table records more than 110,000 distinct CDR3 sequences. The V gene's germline CDR1 is SGHTA and CDR2 FQGNSA. The CDR3 is 17 residues long. The receptor was isolated from a human donor with ulcerative colitis or Crohn's disease, or a healthy co-twin of an affected twin (not recorded which). The sequenced sample was blood. The genes are TRBV7-2 and TRBJ1-2; TCRdb reports TRBD1, a call that lacks DNA to check it against. This CDR3 reads CASSLAPGQGGNYGYTF.